This TCR beta chain comes out of a study of human T cells and chemical hapten exposure. TCRdb processed the RACE reads anew with MiXCR; each CDR3 protein has one entry. The table includes about 350,000 distinct CDR3 sequences, nearly 6.5% detected once. This clonotype was observed at least ten times. As for time point: patch test 2, 6 weeks after DPC sensitization. Treatment given: therapeutic diphenylcyclopropenone sensitization with weekly scalp DPC. V was clipped by 3 bases and J by 6 bases, with 18 bases between them. This CDR3 spans 16 amino acids. Germline CDR1 reads SGHVT; CDR2 reads SQSDAQ. The TCR comes from a woman between 18 and 30 years old with alopecia areata. Some clones in this sample may be carry-over from other donors' samples. Sequencing was performed on whole blood, taken in connection with sensitization to the hapten diphenylcyclopropenone (DPC). This chain links TRBV7-4 with TRBJ1-5, with D perhaps TRBD1 (6 bases). The CDR3 bases are TGTGCCAGCAGCTTCCGGGACACCAGGCGGGGTCAGCCCCAGCATTTT. It codes for CASSFRDTRRGQPQHF. The full variable domain, completed using reference TRBV7-4 and TRBJ1-5, is GAGVSQSPRYKVAKRGRDVALRCDSISGHVTLYWYRQTLGQGSEVLTYSQSDAQRDKSGRPSGRFSAERPERSVSTLKIQRTEQGDSAVYLCASSFRDTRRGQPQHFGDGTRLSIL.